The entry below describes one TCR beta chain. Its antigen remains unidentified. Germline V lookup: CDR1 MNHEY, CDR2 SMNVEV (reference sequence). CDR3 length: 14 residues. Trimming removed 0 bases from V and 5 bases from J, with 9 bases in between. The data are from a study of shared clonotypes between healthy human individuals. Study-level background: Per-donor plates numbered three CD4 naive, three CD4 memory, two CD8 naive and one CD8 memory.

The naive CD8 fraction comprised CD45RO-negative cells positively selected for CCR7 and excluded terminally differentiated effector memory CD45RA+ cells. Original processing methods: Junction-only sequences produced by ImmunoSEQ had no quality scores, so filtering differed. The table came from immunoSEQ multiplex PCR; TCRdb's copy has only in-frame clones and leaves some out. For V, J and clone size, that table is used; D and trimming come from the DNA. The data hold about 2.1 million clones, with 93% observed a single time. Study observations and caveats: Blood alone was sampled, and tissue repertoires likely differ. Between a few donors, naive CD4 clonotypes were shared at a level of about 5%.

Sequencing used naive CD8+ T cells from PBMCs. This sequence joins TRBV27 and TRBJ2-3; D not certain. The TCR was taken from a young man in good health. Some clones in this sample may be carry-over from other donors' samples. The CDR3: CASSLSAVEDTQYF. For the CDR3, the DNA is TGTGCCAGCAGTTTATCCGCAGTTGAAGATACGCAGTATTTT.